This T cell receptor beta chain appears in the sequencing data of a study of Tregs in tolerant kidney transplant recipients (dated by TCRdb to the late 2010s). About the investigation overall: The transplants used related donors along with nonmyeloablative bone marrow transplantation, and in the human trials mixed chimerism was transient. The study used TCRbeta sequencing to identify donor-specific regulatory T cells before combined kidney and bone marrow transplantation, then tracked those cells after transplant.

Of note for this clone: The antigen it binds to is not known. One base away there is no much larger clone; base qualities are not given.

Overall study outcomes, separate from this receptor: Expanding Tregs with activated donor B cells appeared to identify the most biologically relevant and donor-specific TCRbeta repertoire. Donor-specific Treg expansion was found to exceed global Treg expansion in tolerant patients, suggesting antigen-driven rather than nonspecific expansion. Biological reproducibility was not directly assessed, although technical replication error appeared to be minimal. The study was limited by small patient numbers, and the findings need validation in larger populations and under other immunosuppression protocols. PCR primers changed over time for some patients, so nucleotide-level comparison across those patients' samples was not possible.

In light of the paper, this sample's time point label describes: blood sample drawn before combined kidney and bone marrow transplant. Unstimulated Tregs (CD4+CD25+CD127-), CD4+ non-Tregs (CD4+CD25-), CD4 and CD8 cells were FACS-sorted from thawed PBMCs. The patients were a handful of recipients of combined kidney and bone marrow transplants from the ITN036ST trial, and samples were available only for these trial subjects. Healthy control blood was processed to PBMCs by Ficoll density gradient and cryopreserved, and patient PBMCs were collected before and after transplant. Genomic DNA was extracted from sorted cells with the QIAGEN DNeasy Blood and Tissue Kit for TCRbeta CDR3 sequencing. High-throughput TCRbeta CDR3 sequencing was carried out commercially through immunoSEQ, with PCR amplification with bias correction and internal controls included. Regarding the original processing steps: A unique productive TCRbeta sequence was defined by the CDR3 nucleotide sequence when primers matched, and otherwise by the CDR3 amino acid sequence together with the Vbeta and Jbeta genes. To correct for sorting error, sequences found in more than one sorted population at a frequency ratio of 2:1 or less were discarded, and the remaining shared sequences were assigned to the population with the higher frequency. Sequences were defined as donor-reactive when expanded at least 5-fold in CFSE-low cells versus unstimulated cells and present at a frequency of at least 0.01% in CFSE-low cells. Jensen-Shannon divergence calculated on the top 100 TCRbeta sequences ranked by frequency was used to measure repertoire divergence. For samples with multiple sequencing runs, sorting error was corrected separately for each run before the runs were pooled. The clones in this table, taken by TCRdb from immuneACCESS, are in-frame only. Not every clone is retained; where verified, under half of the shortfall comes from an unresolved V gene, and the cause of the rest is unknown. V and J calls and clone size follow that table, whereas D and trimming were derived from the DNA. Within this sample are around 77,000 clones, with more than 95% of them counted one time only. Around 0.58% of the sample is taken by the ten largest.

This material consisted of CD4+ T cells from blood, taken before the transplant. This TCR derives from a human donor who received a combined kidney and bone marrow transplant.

The CDR3: CASSSDLQSSSYEQYF. The sequenced DNA is TGTGCCAGCAGCTCTGATTTGCAGTCCTCCTCCTACGAGCAGTACTTC. Here the chain combines TRBV5-6 and TRBJ2-7; no confident D gene assignment can be made. The CDR1 and CDR2 encoded by the germline V gene are SGHDT and YYEEEE. Reading from cysteine to phenylalanine, the CDR3 counts 16 amino acids. Of all the DNA, just the CDR3 is kept, 48 bases in frame from base 1. V is pared back by 3 bases and J by 0 bases, with 16 bases lying between the germline termini.